These 5 T cell receptor beta chains share one sample of origin, sequenced in a study of blood T cell repertoires in COVID-19. Assay: immunoSEQ multiplex PCR; the TCRdb copy retains only in-frame clones and omits some. The table shows 200,000 or so clones, with around four fifths occurring only once. Sequenced material: peripheral blood. Every receptor here comes from a man aged 30-40 years with active or convalescent COVID-19.

The chain uses TRBV6-5 and TRBJ1-1; D is perhaps TRBD1 (6 bases). CDR1 and CDR2 from the germline V gene are MNHEY and SVGAGI. Between the trimmed V and J ends, which lost 4 bases and 6 bases, there was a span of 15 bases. The CDR3 totals 14 residues. The CDR3 region is CASSSRDRKAEAFF. In nucleotides, the CDR3 is TGTGCCAGCAGTTCCCGAGACAGGAAGGCTGAAGCTTTCTTT.

This clone was seen more than once but under ten times. V gene TRBV5-1 combines with J gene TRBJ1-4; D is possibly TRBD1 (5 bases). This CDR3 spans 13 amino acids. Trimming removed 3 bases from V and 5 bases from J, with 8 bases in between. Germline V gene data show CDR1 as SGHRS and CDR2 as YFSETQ. The CDR3 spells CASSSRGNEKLFF. CDR3 bases: TGCGCCAGCAGCTCCCGGGGGAATGAAAAACTGTTTTTT.

The V gene is TRBV5-6, the J gene TRBJ1-5; 7 bases align to TRBD1. The ends lost 0 bases at V and 4 bases at J; junction bases unmatched: 10. Germline CDR1 reads SGHDT; CDR2 reads YYEEEE. The CDR3 sequence is 17 residues long. CDR3 nucleotides: TGTGCCAGCAGCTTGGTGGGGCAGGGGGGAGGTAATCAGCCCCAGCATTTT. Translated, it gives CASSLVGQGGGNQPQHF. Together with reference TRBV5-6 and TRBJ1-5, the CDR3 gives the full variable domain: DAGVTQSPTHLIKTRGQQVTLRCSPKSGHDTVSWYQQALGQGPQFIFQYYEEEERQRGNFPDRFSGHQFPNYSSELNVNALLLGDSALYLCASSLVGQGGGNQPQHFGDGTRLSIL.

The rearrangement links TRBV7-2 to TRBJ1-4, with 7 bases identical to TRBD1. This CDR3 is 15 amino acids long. The germline gives CDR1 SGHTA, CDR2 FQGNSA. V shed 7 bases and J 12 bases; nucleotides not matched to a gene: 17. The CDR3 DNA reads TGTGCCAGCACCCCGGAAGGAGGGGGCCTCACGGAACTGTTTTTT. Translating gives CASTPEGGGLTELFF.

V usage is TRBV7-9 and J usage is TRBJ2-2; 11 bases line up with TRBD2. The length of the CDR3 is 17 residues. J was trimmed by 5 bases and V by 0 bases; bases with no gene match: 5. Germline assignment: CDR1 SEHNR and CDR2 FQNEAQ (reference sequence). As DNA, the CDR3 is TGTGCCAGCAGCTTAGCTCCGCTAGCGGGGGGAACCGGGGAGCTGTTTTTT. This encodes CASSLAPLAGGTGELFF.